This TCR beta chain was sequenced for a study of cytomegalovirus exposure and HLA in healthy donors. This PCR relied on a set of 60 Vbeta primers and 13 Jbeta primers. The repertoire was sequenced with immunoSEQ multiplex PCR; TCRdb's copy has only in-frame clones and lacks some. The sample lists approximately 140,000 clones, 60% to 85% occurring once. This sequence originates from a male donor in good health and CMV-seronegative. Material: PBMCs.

CDR3 region: CAWSNRGRRNTEAFF. The DNA for the CDR3 is TGTGCCTGGAGTAACAGGGGGCGTAGGAACACTGAAGCTTTCTTT. The V gene is TRBV30, the J gene TRBJ1-1; 9 nucleotides align to TRBD1. The CDR3 runs 15 residues. V shed 2 bases and J 1 base; nucleotides not matched to a gene: 5. CDR1 and CDR2 from the germline V gene are GTSNPN and SVGIG (reference sequence).